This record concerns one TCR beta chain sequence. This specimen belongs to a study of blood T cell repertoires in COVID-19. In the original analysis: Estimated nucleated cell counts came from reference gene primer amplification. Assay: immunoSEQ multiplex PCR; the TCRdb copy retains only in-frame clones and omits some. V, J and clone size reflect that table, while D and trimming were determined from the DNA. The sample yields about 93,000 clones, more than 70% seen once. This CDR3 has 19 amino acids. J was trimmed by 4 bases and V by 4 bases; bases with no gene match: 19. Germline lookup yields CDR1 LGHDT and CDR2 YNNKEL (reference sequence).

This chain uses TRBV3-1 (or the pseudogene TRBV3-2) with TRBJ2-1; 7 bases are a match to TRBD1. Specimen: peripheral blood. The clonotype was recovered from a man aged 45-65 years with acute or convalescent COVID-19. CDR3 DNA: TGTGCCAGCAGCCGCATTAATGACAGGGTCCCAGACCAGTACAATGAGCAGTTCTTC. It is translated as CASSRINDRVPDQYNEQFF.